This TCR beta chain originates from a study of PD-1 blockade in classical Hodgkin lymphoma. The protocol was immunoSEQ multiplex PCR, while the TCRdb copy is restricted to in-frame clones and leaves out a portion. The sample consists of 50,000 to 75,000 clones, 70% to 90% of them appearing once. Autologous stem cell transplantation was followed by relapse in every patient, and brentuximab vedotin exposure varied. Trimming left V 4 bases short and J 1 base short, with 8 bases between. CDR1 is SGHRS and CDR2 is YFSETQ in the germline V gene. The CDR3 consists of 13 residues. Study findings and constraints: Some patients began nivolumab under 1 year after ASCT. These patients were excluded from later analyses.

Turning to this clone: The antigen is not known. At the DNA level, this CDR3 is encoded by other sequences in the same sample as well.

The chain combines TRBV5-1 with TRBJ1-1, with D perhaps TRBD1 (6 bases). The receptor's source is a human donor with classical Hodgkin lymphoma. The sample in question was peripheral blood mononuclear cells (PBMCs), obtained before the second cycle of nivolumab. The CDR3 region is CASSRGTNTEAFF. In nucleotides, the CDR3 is TGCGCCAGCAGCAGGGGGACGAACACTGAAGCTTTCTTT.